This record concerns one T cell receptor beta chain sequence. This entry comes from a study of T cells in Graves' hyperthyroidism and ophthalmopathy. With 4 bases removed from V and 4 bases from J, the gap between germline ends came to 13 bases. Germline CDR1 reads ENHRY; CDR2 reads SYGVKD. The CDR3 consists of 14 residues. Subjects aged 18 to 65 presented with newly diagnosed hyperthyroidism of less than 2 months' duration. The source material, RNA transcripts, was used to amplify TCR beta CDR3 regions. First-round RT-PCR with HTBI primers amplified the TCR CDR3 region. Using its own MiXCR run on the multiplex PCR reads, TCRdb lists one record per CDR3 protein. The table lists about 560,000 distinct CDR3 sequences, 35% to 55% of them singletons.

The genes are TRBV10-3 and TRBJ1-1, with a tentative D call TRBD1 (6 bases). Sequenced material: peripheral blood or thyroid tissue (not recorded which). This sequence originates from a woman between 18 and 30 years old with Graves' hyperthyroidism. The CDR3 nucleotides read TGTGCCATCAGTGTGTGGCAGGGGCTCACTGAAGCTTTCTTT. Translated, it gives CAISVWQGLTEAFF.